The 26 T cell receptor beta chains below all came from one sample that was sequenced in a study of esophageal squamous cell carcinoma under preoperative chemotherapy. TCRdb itself ran the PCR reads through MiXCR, one entry per CDR3 protein. The sample has 34,000 or so distinct CDR3 sequences, 40% to 65% seen once. Time point reported: after preoperative PTX-NDP chemotherapy. Sampling was done from a patient given preoperative chemotherapy. These receptors were taken from a human donor with esophageal squamous cell carcinoma. The donor label of this sample is uncertain.

The rearrangement uses TRBV5-4 and TRBJ2-1; 8 bases agree with TRBD2. CDR3 length: 14 residues. Trimming took 6 bases from V and 2 from J; bases not matched to a gene: 4. Germline CDR1 and CDR2: SGHNT and YYREEE (reference sequence). CDR3 sequence (DNA): TGTGCCAGCAAAGAGCGGGGGCCCTACAATGAGCAGTTCTTC. Translated: CASKERGPYNEQFF.

Worth noting for this clonotype: A much larger clone is a single base away; this may be a read error. The chain employs TRBV6-1 and TRBJ2-5; D is uncertain. The CDR3 covers 12 residues. From germline, CDR1 is MNHNS and CDR2 SASEGT. CDR3 DNA: TGTGTCAGCAGTGAAGGTGCCGTTAAGCAGTACTTC. Its translation is CVSSEGAVKQYF.

The rearrangement joins TRBV6-1 to TRBJ2-3, with 7 positions matching TRBD2. Trimming removed 4 bases from V and 12 bases from J; junction bases left unmatched: 13. CDR3 length equals 14 residues. Germline-derived CDR1 and CDR2 are MNHNS and SASEGT. The CDR3 protein is CASSVETSNSTQYF. In DNA, the CDR3 is TGTGCCAGCAGTGTCGAGACTAGCAACAGTACTCAGTATTTT.

This clonotype appeared many times. DNA for the CDR3: TGTGCCAGTAGTATAGACGACCACGGAGATACGCAGTATTTT. This codes for CASSIDDHGDTQYF. The rearrangement joins TRBV19 to TRBJ2-3; D ambiguous. Trimming pared 0 bases from V and 5 bases from J, leaving 9 bases between. This CDR3 is built from 14 residues. Germline CDR1 and CDR2: LNHDA and SQIVND (reference sequence).

The chain recombines TRBV4-1 with TRBJ1-2; 9 bases agree with TRBD1. CDR1 is MGHRA, CDR2 YSYEKL, per germline. The V segment lost 0 bases and the J segment 6 bases; nucleotides outside the gene matches: 5. The length of the CDR3 is 15 residues. This CDR3 reads CASSQDRDRADGYTF. CDR3 in DNA: TGCGCCAGCAGCCAAGACCGGGACAGGGCCGATGGCTACACCTTC.

The rearrangement uses TRBV7-2 and TRBJ2-5, with D uncertain. The J call may be wrong; the DNA end is better matched by TRBJ2-4. This CDR3 has 18 amino acids. Germline V gene sequence: CDR1 SGHTA, CDR2 FQGNSA. The CDR3 region is CASSLEVTGPLDKNIQYF. For the CDR3, the DNA is TGTGCCAGCAGCTTAGAGGTGACCGGGCCCCTTGACAAAAACATTCAGTACTTC.

As for this clonotype: A read error may account for a junction end that differs from germline. The J gene is TRBJ2-3, the V gene TRBV12-3 or TRBV12-4; 11 nucleotides agree with TRBD2. This CDR3 has 16 amino acids. This chain's CDR3 is CASSTTSGGSQDTQYF. CDR3 nucleotide sequence: TGTGCCAGCAGTACCACTAGCGGGGGCAGCCAAGATACGCAGTATTTC.

Ten or more counts support this clonotype. This sequence joins TRBV7-8 and TRBJ2-3; 12 nucleotides agree with TRBD2. The V gene's germline CDR1 is SGHVS and CDR2 FQNEAQ. This CDR3 is 16 amino acids long. J lost 2 bases, V lost 6 bases, and 6 bases had no gene match. CDR3 DNA sequence: TGTGCCAGCAGATCGAGACTAGCGGGGGACACAGATACGCAGTATTTT. Encoded protein: CASRSRLAGDTDTQYF.

The sample holds one count of this clonotype. The junction does not match germline at one end; this may be a read error. This chain connects TRBV12-3 or TRBV12-4 to TRBJ2-3; maybe TRBD2 (6 bases). The CDR3 sequence is 14 residues long. The CDR3 is CASRPGGAKDTQYF. The CDR3 bases are TGTGCCAGCAGACCCGGGGGAGCCAAAGATACGCAGTACTTT.

The V call is TRBV12-3 or TRBV12-4, the J call TRBJ1-3, with D tentatively TRBD1 (5 bases). Trimming removed 10 bases at V and 1 base at J, with 11 bases between. There are 13 residues in the CDR3. The chain's CDR3 is CATRALSGNTIYF. As DNA, the CDR3 is TGTGCCACCAGGGCCTTGTCTGGAAACACCATATATTTT.

In this sample, this clonotype turned up many times. The V and J genes are TRBV6-2 or TRBV6-3 and TRBJ2-7, with D hard to call. Trimming stripped 2 bases from V and 4 bases from J, with 3 bases between. This CDR3 spans 11 amino acids. CDR1 is MNHEY, CDR2 SVGEGT, per germline. For the CDR3, the DNA is TGTGCCAGCAGTTACAGGTACGAGCAGTACTTC. It translates to CASSYRYEQYF.

To note about this clonotype: A read error may account for a junction end that differs from germline. The chain carries TRBV7-8 and TRBJ2-3; 7 bases match TRBD1. This CDR3 contains 13 residues. In germline, CDR1 is SGHVS, CDR2 FQNEAQ. CDR3 DNA sequence: TGTGGCAGCCACAGGGGAAGCACAGATAAGCTGTATTTT. This gives the protein CGSHRGSTDKLYF. Combining the CDR3 with reference TRBV7-8 and TRBJ2-3 gives the whole variable domain GAGVSQSPRYKVAKRGQDVALRCDPISGHVSLFWYQQALGQGPEFLTYFQNEAQLDKSGLPSDRFFAERPEGSVSTLKIQRTQQEDSAVYLCGSHRGSTDKLYFGPGTRLTVL.

Points on this clonotype: Likely a read error: the CDR3 ends without its conserved phenylalanine or tryptophan. The DNA is omitted, as the CDR3 cannot be located on it reliably, and the CDR3 follows TCRdb's listing. The chain couples TRBV7-3 to TRBJ2-5; TRBD1, the D gene given by the table, was not confirmed from the DNA. The germline gives CDR1 SGHTA, CDR2 FQGTGA. Ends included, the CDR3 has 15 residues. CDR3 in amino acids: CASSLLGGCQTTQFS.

The chain combines TRBV6-5 with TRBJ2-5, with 9 bases that match TRBD1. The J call may be in error: the DNA end matches TRBJ2-7 better. The CDR3 runs to 23 residues. CDR1 is MNHEY, CDR2 SVGAGI, per germline. The CDR3 is CASSYGPSGPGQGDAFPPYEQYF. The CDR3 DNA reads TGTGCCAGCAGTTACGGCCCTTCCGGCCCGGGACAGGGCGATGCCTTTCCTCCTTACGAGCAGTACTTC.

Comment on this clonotype: One end of the junction fails to match germline, which may point to a read error. The chain employs TRBV10-3 and TRBJ1-6, with 7 bases lining up with TRBD1. The germline CDR1 and CDR2 sequences are ENHRY and SYGVKD. CDR3 length: 15 amino acids. Written as DNA, the CDR3 is TGTGGCCGTCTAAAGGGGGCGGGGGCCAACGACACGCAGTACTTT. Translated: CGRLKGAGANDTQYF.

Comment on this clonotype: A read error may produce the germline difference seen at one junction end. The V and J genes are TRBV12-3 or TRBV12-4 and TRBJ2-3, with D perhaps assigned TRBD1 or TRBD2 (6 bases each). The CDR3 is 16 amino acids. This CDR3 is CASGATGGRDTETQYF. The CDR3 nucleotides read TGTGCCAGCGGGGCCACTGGGGGGCGCGACACAGAGACCCAGTACTTT.

This clonotype was counted between two and nine times. The rearrangement links TRBV6-5 to TRBJ1-2, with D tentatively TRBD1 (5 bases). The germline V gene has CDR1 MNHEY and CDR2 SVGAGI. Trimming stripped 4 bases from V and 4 bases from J, with 13 bases between. CDR3 size: 14 residues. The CDR3, as DNA: TGTGCCAGCAGTTTGGGGATGGGGCCCTATGGCTACACCTTC. It yields the protein CASSLGMGPYGYTF.

Remarks on this clonotype: A junction boundary mismatches the germline segment, possibly from a read error. V and J are TRBV12-3 or TRBV12-4 and TRBJ2-2; D unresolved. The CDR3 consists of 15 residues. The CDR3 nucleotides are TGTGCCAGCAGCCTACGAGCTGTGAACACAGGGGAGCTGTTTTTT. Protein sequence: CASSLRAVNTGELFF.

The chain links TRBV11-1 to TRBJ2-6, with D maybe TRBD2 (6 bases). The CDR3 consists of 16 residues. Germline assignment: CDR1 SGHAT and CDR2 FQDESV (reference sequence). The germline V and J ends were trimmed by 5 bases and 0 bases, with 11 bases remaining between them. The CDR3 DNA follows: TGTGCCAGCAGCCGGCTCGGGAGCTCTGGGGCCAACGTCCTGACTTTC. Protein sequence: CASSRLGSSGANVLTF.

Comments on this clonotype: One end of the junction fails to match germline, which may point to a read error. The rearrangement joins TRBV7-6 to TRBJ2-3; 8 bases align to TRBD2. Germline CDR1 is SGHVS and CDR2 is FNYEAQ. The CDR3 runs to 14 residues. The DNA of the CDR3 is TGTGCCAGCAGCTCGGGGGGGTTCACAGACATGCAGTATTTC. This translates into CASSSGGFTDMQYF.

In its sample, this clonotype was seen a few times. The genes are TRBV12-3 or TRBV12-4 and TRBJ2-5; D gene ambiguous. This CDR3 contains 15 residues. With 2 bases removed from V and 11 bases from J, the gap between germline ends came to 21 bases. The CDR3 bases are TGTGCCAGCAGTTTACCCAGGCCTTCGACCGATGAGCAGTACTTC. Its translation is CASSLPRPSTDEQYF.

The chain recombines TRBV5-4 with TRBJ2-3; D gene unclear. This CDR3 spans 12 amino acids. V shed 4 bases and J shed 4 bases, with 7 bases lying between them. The V gene's germline CDR1 is SGHNT and CDR2 YYREEE (reference sequence). The CDR3 reads CASSLSADTQYF. The CDR3 DNA is TGTGCCAGCAGCCTATCAGCAGATACGCAGTATTTT.

Notes on this clonotype: Germline is not matched at one junction end, which may reflect a read error. The V call is TRBV7-2, the J call TRBJ2-3; D uncertain. The closer fit of TRBJ2-2 to the DNA end suggests the J call may be wrong. The CDR3 covers 16 residues. CDR1 is SGHTA, CDR2 FQGNSA, per germline. CDR3 residues: CASSLGKGVNTGELFF. The CDR3 region has the DNA TGTGCCAGCAGCTTAGGTAAGGGCGTGAACACAGGGGAGCTGTTTTTT.

This clonotype was recorded many times. The J gene is TRBJ2-1, the V gene TRBV6-1; 12 bases align to TRBD1. The J call may be in error: the DNA end matches TRBJ2-7 better. The CDR3 runs to 15 residues. Germline lookup yields CDR1 MNHNS and CDR2 SASEGT. CDR3 coding DNA: TGTGCCAGCAGGAGGGACAGGGGGCCCCTCGGTGAGCAGTACTTC. Translating gives CASRRDRGPLGEQYF.

A word on this clonotype: A read error may produce the germline difference seen at one junction end. The CDR3 DNA reads as TGTGCCAGCCGTGTCTCGGGGCTGTCTACCAAAAACACTCAGTATTTC. It codes for CASRVSGLSTKNTQYF. This chain uses TRBV6-8 with TRBJ2-4, with D perhaps assigned TRBD1 or TRBD2 (5 bases each). CDR3 length: 16 residues. Germline assignment: CDR1 MNHGY and CDR2 SAAAGT.

In regard to this clonotype: One end of the junction does not line up with germline, which may come from a read error. The CDR3 nucleotides are TGTGGCAGCAGGGCGCTGCGAGCCGTCGACATGCAGTACTTC. Protein sequence: CGSRALRAVDMQYF. This chain connects TRBV6-1 to TRBJ2-4, with D perhaps matching TRBD1 (5 bases). The V gene's germline CDR1 is MNHNS and CDR2 SASEGT. The CDR3 consists of 14 residues.